The clone carrying this T cell receptor (beta chain) occurred a few times. What it recognizes is unknown. Peripheral blood genomic DNA, not sorted cells or RNA, was the template. A mixed TRB-A/B primer pool amplified rearranged TRB by multiplex touch-down PCR. TCRdb re-analysed the multiplex PCR reads in MiXCR, keeping a single row per CDR3 protein. Counted here are 950 to 1,500 distinct CDR3 sequences, approximately 30% occurring once; the ten biggest clones make up about 13%. This entry is derived from a study of T cell repertoires in aging, cancer and after chemotherapy. The wider study: Donor ages fell into six groups from 30 or younger up to 70 or older. The whole study produced a dataset of roughly 8.6 million TCR reads.

Study-level findings and limits: Compared with age-matched healthy donors, untreated hematological or solid cancer patients showed higher blood TCR clonality.

This sequence originates from a human donor with a solid tumor. The sequenced material came from blood.

This CDR3 reads CASSDPSEQYF. The CDR3, as DNA: TGCGCCAGCAGTGATCCTAGCGAGCAGTACTTC. This chain joins TRBV10-2 and TRBJ2-7; D is uncertain. The CDR3 contains 11 residues. The germline V gene has CDR1 WSHSY and CDR2 SAAADI. Trimming took 3 bases from V and 6 from J, leaving 6 bases between them.